This T cell receptor (beta chain) was documented in a study of blood T cell repertoires in COVID-19. Background on the study: Some COVID-19 samples were acute and others convalescent; all came from the United States, Italy and Spain.

The CDR3 covers 14 residues. Germline V gene lookup returns CDR1 MDHEN and CDR2 SYDVKM. V gave up 6 bases and J gave up 5 bases; unmatched junction bases: 5. Original data processing: Reference gene primer amplification gave estimated nucleated cell counts. Repertoires were generated with immunoSEQ multiplex PCR, while TCRdb's copy carries only in-frame clones and drops some. The DNA was the basis for D and trimming; V, J and clone size are from that table. The table has roughly 150,000 clones, around four fifths seen once; the top ten hold 6.5% to 9%. The specimen sequenced was peripheral blood. This sequence was found in a woman older than 75 with COVID-19, enrolled during active disease. The rearrangement joins TRBV28 to TRBJ2-7; 12 bases are a match to TRBD2. The CDR3 DNA is TGTGCCAGCAGCCTACTAGCGGGGGGTCACGAGCAGTACTTC. Encoded protein: CASSLLAGGHEQYF.